This TCR beta chain stems from a study of post-analysis software for immune sequencing data. Background on the study: Progressive-relapsing, secondary progressive and relapsing-remitting multiple sclerosis were among the disease courses included. General study points: Five or six TRBV segments were significantly more frequent in patients than in controls. TRBV5-6, TRBV5-1 and TRBV20-1 were among these segments. Under the F measure, samples that were prepared in one batch clustered strongly together. Multiple sclerosis patients had significantly lower normalized Chao1 diversity than controls.

This CDR3 has 17 amino acids. Deletions cut 4 bases from V and 2 bases from J, with 19 bases between. Germline lookup yields CDR1 MGHRA and CDR2 YSYEKL. Comments on this clonotype: Its antigen is not known.

Sequencing libraries made from TCR beta cDNA carried unique molecular identifiers. cDNA molecules numbering roughly 0.5 million came from approximately 0.91 to 9.4 million T cells. A single record per CDR3 protein comes from TCRdb applying MiXCR to the PCR reads. The sample yields a few hundred thousand distinct CDR3 sequences, roughly 30% seen once. This sequence was found in a girl under 18 with multiple sclerosis. Sequenced: blood. The chain joins TRBV4-1 to TRBJ2-3; D might be TRBD1 (6 bases). This CDR3 is CASSLGLGQGFTDTQYF. Written as DNA, the CDR3 is TGCGCCAGCAGCCTCGGGTTGGGCCAGGGGTTCACAGATACGCAGTATTTT.